This passage covers 16 T cell receptor beta chains from one sample sequenced in a study of blood T cell repertoires in COVID-19. TCRdb keeps only in-frame clones here, not all; method: immunoSEQ multiplex PCR. The sample shows some 110,000 clones, 80% to 85% of them seen only once. Source material: peripheral blood. The receptors come from a man aged 65-85 years with acute or convalescent COVID-19.

The chain combines TRBV14 with TRBJ1-2; maybe TRBD1 (6 bases). V was pared by 2 bases and J by 10 bases, with 14 bases between. The CDR3 is made up of 13 amino acids. Germline lookup yields CDR1 SGHDN and CDR2 FVKESK. The CDR3 sequence: CASSQQQQGPYTF. The CDR3 DNA reads TGTGCCAGCAGCCAACAGCAACAGGGCCCCTACACCTTC.

The chain employs TRBV28 and TRBJ1-1; TRBD1 matches 12 bases. Germline loops: CDR1 MDHEN, CDR2 SYDVKM. This CDR3 has 17 amino acids. V lost 6 bases, J lost 8 bases, and 16 bases stayed unmatched. The CDR3 DNA sequence: TGTGCCAGCAGCGCCCTTGGGACAGGGGGCGCAGGCACCGAAGCTTTCTTT. Amino acid sequence: CASSALGTGGAGTEAFF.

The chain is built from TRBV18 and TRBJ2-2; D is unclear. Between the trimmed V and J ends, which lost 1 base and 4 bases, there was a span of 7 bases. Germline V CDR1 and CDR2: KGHSH, LQKENI. This CDR3 comprises 14 residues. Here the CDR3 reads CASSPQSVTGELFF. CDR3 bases: TGTGCCAGCTCACCACAGTCAGTCACCGGGGAGCTGTTTTTT.

This chain links TRBV21-1 with TRBJ1-1. TRBV21-1 is termed a pseudogene. The CDR3 has 13 residues. For the CDR3, the DNA is TGTGCCAGCAGCTCCCTCCGGTACACTGAAGCTTTCTTT. Translated: CASSSLRYTEAFF.

This rearrangement joins TRBV20-1 to TRBJ1-1; no definite D call. Trimming removed 7 bases from V and 1 base from J, with 7 bases in between. CDR1 and CDR2 (germline): DFQATT, SNEGSKA (reference sequence). CDR3 length: 11 amino acids. The CDR3, as DNA: TGCAGTGGAGTGAGGAACACTGAAGCTTTCTTT. Encoded protein: CSGVRNTEAFF.

The V gene is TRBV28, the J gene TRBJ2-7; 11 bases agree with TRBD1. Germline V gives CDR1 MDHEN, CDR2 SYDVKM. V shed 5 bases and J 1 base; nucleotides not matched to a gene: 7. The CDR3 contains 16 residues. The CDR3 nucleotides are TGTGCCAGCAGTACAGCCGGGACAGGGGGGTCCTACGAGCAGTACTTC. It specifies CASSTAGTGGSYEQYF.

V usage is TRBV29-1 and J usage is TRBJ1-1; unclear D gene. Germline CDR1 SQVTM, CDR2 ANQGSEA. The CDR3 is made up of 10 amino acids. Trimming pared 1 base from V and 7 bases from J, leaving 4 bases between. CDR3 coding DNA: TGCAGCGTTGAAGGAGGTGAAGCTTTCTTT. It yields the protein CSVEGGEAFF.

The V call is TRBV19, the J call TRBJ2-2; TRBD1 might be the D (6 bases). V was cut by 2 bases and J by 2 bases, with 9 bases left in between. The V gene's germline CDR1 is LNHDA and CDR2 SQIVND (reference sequence). This CDR3 has 15 residues. The CDR3 DNA reads as TGTGCCAGTAGTATAAGAGGGGGAAACACCGGGGAGCTGTTTTTT. Translating gives CASSIRGGNTGELFF. Combining the CDR3 with reference TRBV19 and TRBJ2-2 gives the whole variable domain DGGITQSPKYLFRKEGQNVTLSCEQNLNHDAMYWYRQDPGQGLRLIYYSQIVNDFQKGDIAEGYSVSREKKESFPLTVTSAQKNPTAFYLCASSIRGGNTGELFFGEGSRLTVL.

V and J are TRBV19 and TRBJ1-5; D may be TRBD1 (6 bases). The CDR3 length is 16 residues. Germline CDR1 reads LNHDA; CDR2 reads SQIVND (reference sequence). V lost 5 bases to trimming and J lost 5 bases, with 19 bases between them. Written as DNA, the CDR3 is TGTGCCAGTAGTCTACAGGGCCCGGGTGGGTATCAGCCCCAGCATTTT. Protein: CASSLQGPGGYQPQHF. Using reference TRBV19 and TRBJ1-5 for the parts outside the CDR3, the full variable domain is DGGITQSPKYLFRKEGQNVTLSCEQNLNHDAMYWYRQDPGQGLRLIYYSQIVNDFQKGDIAEGYSVSREKKESFPLTVTSAQKNPTAFYLCASSLQGPGGYQPQHFGDGTRLSIL.

The V gene is TRBV7-9, the J gene TRBJ2-1, with a tentative D call TRBD2 (5 bases). CDR1 is SEHNR, CDR2 FQNEAQ, per germline (reference sequence). The CDR3 extends over 13 amino acids. Trimming pared 1 base from V and 9 bases from J, leaving 10 bases between. CDR3 sequence: CASSLDFRGEQFF. The CDR3 DNA reads as TGTGCCAGCAGCTTAGATTTTCGGGGTGAGCAGTTCTTC.

The chain has TRBV9 and TRBJ1-2; D gene uncertain. The CDR3 consists of 15 residues. The V gene lost 4 bases and the J gene lost 3 bases, with 16 bases spanning the gap. CDR1 SGDLS and CDR2 YYNGEE come from the germline V gene. The CDR3 is CASSTRFSGDYGYTF. DNA for the CDR3: TGTGCCAGCAGCACCAGGTTCTCCGGTGACTATGGCTACACCTTC.

This clone was seen only a few times. The chain is built from TRBV4-1 and TRBJ2-2, with D unclear. CDR1 and CDR2 from the germline V gene are MGHRA and YSYEKL. V lost 0 bases, J lost 1 base, and 9 bases lay in between. The CDR3 is 16 amino acids. The CDR3 protein is CASSQDSRLNTGELFF. CDR3 DNA: TGCGCCAGCAGCCAAGATTCCAGGTTGAACACCGGGGAGCTGTTTTTT.

The chain couples TRBV19 to TRBJ1-2, with 10 bases lining up with TRBD1. This CDR3 has 14 residues. V lost 5 bases to trimming and J lost 8 bases; unmatched junction nucleotides: 8. CDR1 LNHDA and CDR2 SQIVND come from the germline V gene (reference sequence). The CDR3 DNA reads TGTGCCAGTAGTTCGACCGGGACAGGGGACGGCTACACCTTC. Its translation: CASSSTGTGDGYTF. The full variable domain, in which reference TRBV19 and TRBJ1-2 provide the parts outside the CDR3, is DGGITQSPKYLFRKEGQNVTLSCEQNLNHDAMYWYRQDPGQGLRLIYYSQIVNDFQKGDIAEGYSVSREKKESFPLTVTSAQKNPTAFYLCASSSTGTGDGYTFGSGTRLTVV.

The chain links TRBV7-6 to TRBJ2-1, with D hard to call. The CDR3 is 13 amino acids. CDR1 is SGHVS and CDR2 is FNYEAQ in the germline V gene. V was cut by 3 bases and J by 4 bases, with 7 bases left in between. This CDR3 is CASSFDSYNEQFF. The CDR3 DNA is TGTGCCAGCAGCTTCGACTCGTACAATGAGCAGTTCTTC.

This clone was detected only a few times. V and J are TRBV6-6 and TRBJ2-7; 8 bases agree with TRBD2. This CDR3 is 14 amino acids long. The V gene's germline CDR1 is MNHNY and CDR2 SVGAGI (reference sequence). The J segment lost 0 bases and the V segment lost 4 bases, leaving 2 bases of the junction unmatched. The CDR3 here is CASSSTSGSYEQYF. In DNA, the CDR3 is TGTGCCAGCAGTTCCACTAGCGGCTCCTACGAGCAGTACTTC.

The chain joins TRBV24-1 to TRBJ2-3; maybe TRBD2 (5 bases). The V end lost 4 bases, the J end lost 8 bases, and 12 bases lay between the germline ends. Germline loops: CDR1 KGHDR, CDR2 SFDVKD. The CDR3 consists of 13 residues. CDR3 DNA sequence: TGTGCCACCAGTGACGGCGGGTTGGGTACGCAGTATTTT. It codes for CATSDGGLGTQYF.